The 25 T cell receptor beta chains in this list originate from one sample, sequenced in a study of vaccination and CD4 T cells after COVID-19. The Oncomine TCR Beta short-read assay was what sequenced the DNA obtained from cultured CD4+ T cells. Each CDR3 protein gets one entry after TCRdb re-called the PCR reads with MiXCR. The repertoire holds around 20,000 distinct CDR3 sequences, with roughly 43% as singletons. These TCRs are of unknown antigen specificity. Sample treatment: approximately 11-day PBMC culture with coronavirus spike peptide pools or control peptides (ViraFEST assay). The sequenced sample was CD4+ T cells from blood, cultured in vitro, obtained before SARS-CoV-2 vaccination. These receptors originate from a human donor who had recovered from COVID-19.

This clonotype has more than one count but fewer than ten. This sequence joins TRBV20-1 and TRBJ2-5, with 13 nucleotides matching TRBD2. Germline loops: CDR1 DFQATT, CDR2 SNEGSKA (reference sequence). Losses at the gene ends were 3 bases for V and 2 bases for J; bases not matched to a gene: 3. This CDR3 comprises 15 residues. This CDR3 reads CSASKGLAGQETQYF. CDR3 nucleotide sequence: TGCAGTGCTAGTAAGGGACTAGCGGGACAAGAGACCCAGTACTTC.

The sample holds a few counts of this clonotype. The V gene is TRBV19, the J gene TRBJ2-5; 8 positions agree with TRBD2. The CDR3 extends over 13 amino acids. V gave up 9 bases and J gave up 4 bases; unmatched junction bases: 7. CDR1 LNHDA and CDR2 SQIVND come from the germline V gene (reference sequence). The CDR3 spells CASARGGPETQYF. DNA for the CDR3: TGTGCCAGCGCCCGGGGGGGACCAGAGACCCAGTACTTC.

As regards this clonotype: A junction end diverges from the germline sequence, so it may reflect a read error. The V gene is TRBV20-1, the J gene TRBJ1-1, with a tentative D call TRBD1 (6 bases). This CDR3 region has 13 residues. Germline-derived CDR1 and CDR2 are DFQATT and SNEGSKA (reference sequence). This CDR3 is CSAGDQGPNEAFF. DNA for the CDR3: TGCAGTGCTGGAGATCAGGGGCCCAATGAAGCTTTCTTT.

The chain couples TRBV2 to TRBJ1-2; D gene uncertain. CDR1 is SNHLY and CDR2 is FYNNEI in the germline V gene. There are 12 residues in the CDR3. V shed 8 bases and J shed 2 bases, with 9 bases lying between them. CDR3 loop: CASGRANYGYTF. The DNA of the CDR3 is TGTGCCAGCGGACGGGCCAACTATGGCTACACCTTC.

The chain has TRBV19 and TRBJ2-5; 9 positions match TRBD1. CDR1 and CDR2 (germline): LNHDA, SQIVND (reference sequence). V was pared by 2 bases and J by 1 base, with 5 bases of the junction left unmatched. CDR3 length equals 16 residues. The CDR3 spells CASSIIMTGGQETQYF. In DNA form, the CDR3 reads TGTGCCAGTAGTATAATAATGACAGGGGGCCAAGAGACCCAGTACTTC.

V usage is TRBV20-1 and J usage is TRBJ2-1; 11 bases match TRBD2. In germline, CDR1 is DFQATT, CDR2 SNEGSKA (reference sequence). The CDR3 is 15 amino acids. The V segment lost 3 bases and the J segment 4 bases; nucleotides outside the gene matches: 5. CDR3 region: CSASRLAGGYNEQFF. The CDR3 region has the DNA TGCAGTGCTAGTCGGCTAGCGGGGGGATACAATGAGCAGTTCTTC.

In this sample, this clonotype turned up a few times. The chain links TRBV20-1 to TRBJ2-7; TRBD2 might be the D (5 bases). The CDR3 sequence is 14 residues long. Germline V gene lookup returns CDR1 DFQATT and CDR2 SNEGSKA (reference sequence). Between the trimmed V and J ends, which lost 6 bases and 2 bases, there was a span of 17 bases. In nucleotides, the CDR3 is TGCAGTGCCGGGGTCAGGACGGGAACCTACGAGCAGTACTTC. As protein: CSAGVRTGTYEQYF.

The J gene is TRBJ2-7, the V gene TRBV19; TRBD1 matches 8 bases. This CDR3 comprises 14 residues. With 7 bases clipped from V and 4 bases from J, the junction kept 9 bases outside the gene matches. CDR1 and CDR2 (germline): LNHDA, SQIVND (reference sequence). CDR3 sequence: CASKKTGAGYEQYF. The CDR3 DNA reads as TGTGCCAGTAAAAAGACAGGGGCGGGATACGAGCAGTACTTC.

The J gene is TRBJ1-2, the V gene TRBV4-3; D is uncertain. CDR1 LGHNA and CDR2 YSLEER come from the germline V gene. V dropped 4 bases and J dropped 0 bases, with 15 bases sitting between them. The CDR3 is 16 residues long. CDR3 in amino acids: CASSPHPAEANYGYTF. In DNA, the CDR3 is TGCGCCAGCAGCCCCCACCCAGCGGAAGCTAACTATGGCTACACCTTC.

This clonotype occurred a few times. The gene calls are TRBV6-1 and TRBJ2-2; no firm D call. V lost 6 bases and J lost 0, with 14 bases in between. Germline V lookup: CDR1 MNHNS, CDR2 SASEGT. This CDR3 has 16 amino acids. The CDR3 DNA is TGTGCCAGCAGATTCCGGACGGCCGCGAACACCGGGGAGCTGTTTTTT. Protein sequence: CASRFRTAANTGELFF.

The chain employs TRBV7-8 and TRBJ2-6; TRBD1 is a possible D gene (5 bases). CDR3 length: 15 amino acids. Trimming took off 1 base at V and 3 bases at J, with 7 bases between the two ends. Germline CDR1 is SGHVS and CDR2 is FQNEAQ. CDR3 residues: CASSLVRVGANVLTF. The CDR3 DNA reads as TGTGCCAGCAGCTTAGTCAGGGTTGGGGCCAACGTCCTGACTTTC. Full variable domain (missing parts from reference TRBV7-8 and TRBJ2-6): GAGVSQSPRYKVAKRGQDVALRCDPISGHVSLFWYQQALGQGPEFLTYFQNEAQLDKSGLPSDRFFAERPEGSVSTLKIQRTQQEDSAVYLCASSLVRVGANVLTFGAGSRLTVL.

V gene TRBV19 combines with J gene TRBJ2-3; D perhaps matches TRBD2 (5 bases). Germline V gene data show CDR1 as LNHDA and CDR2 as SQIVND (reference sequence). The CDR3 covers 13 residues. Between the trimmed V and J ends, which lost 6 bases and 1 base, there was a span of 8 bases. The CDR3 nucleotides read TGTGCCAGTAGAGCGGCAGGCACAGATACGCAGTATTTT. This translates into CASRAAGTDTQYF.

The rearrangement links TRBV11-3 to TRBJ2-5; D gene unclear. With 0 bases removed from V and 4 bases from J, the gap between germline ends came to 6 bases. The germline gives CDR1 SGHNT, CDR2 YENEEA. CDR3 length: 13 residues. CDR3 region: CASSLEGSETQYF. In nucleotides, the CDR3 is TGTGCCAGCAGCTTAGAAGGGTCAGAGACCCAGTACTTC.

This clonotype came up a few times. The chain employs TRBV6-5 and TRBJ2-5; 8 positions match TRBD1. With 0 bases clipped from V and 4 bases from J, the junction kept 10 bases outside the gene matches. The CDR3 loop spans 17 amino acids. The germline gives CDR1 MNHEY, CDR2 SVGAGI. The CDR3 DNA sequence: TGTGCCAGCAGTTACTCGGGGCAGGGGGCAGTTGGAGAGACCCAGTACTTC. Translated, it gives CASSYSGQGAVGETQYF.

This clonotype was observed a few times. The chain joins TRBV27 to TRBJ1-5, with D tentatively TRBD1 (6 bases). Trimming pared 3 bases from V and 5 bases from J, leaving 8 bases between. This CDR3 spans 13 amino acids. Germline-derived CDR1 and CDR2 are MNHEY and SMNVEV (reference sequence). CDR3 in DNA: TGTGCCAGCAGTTTGGGGGCCGATCAGCCCCAGCATTTT. It translates to CASSLGADQPQHF.

In this sample, this clonotype turned up a few times. The J gene is TRBJ1-5, the V gene TRBV2; weak D call: TRBD1 (5 bases). The germline V and J ends were trimmed by 6 bases and 1 base, with 7 bases remaining between them. The CDR3 has 13 amino acids. The germline gives CDR1 SNHLY, CDR2 FYNNEI. The CDR3 protein is CASSRDSNQPQHF. In DNA, the CDR3 is TGTGCCAGCAGCCGGGACAGCAATCAGCCCCAGCATTTT. The full variable domain, in which reference TRBV2 and TRBJ1-5 provide the parts outside the CDR3, is EPEVTQTPSHQVTQMGQEVILRCVPISNHLYFYWYRQILGQKVEFLVSFYNNEISEKSEIFDDQFSVERPDGSNFTLKIRSTKLEDSAMYFCASSRDSNQPQHFGDGTRLSIL.

The chain employs TRBV7-2 and TRBJ2-5; no firm D call. The CDR3 loop spans 12 amino acids. V was trimmed by 5 bases and J by 1 base, leaving 5 bases between them. The germline CDR1 and CDR2 sequences are SGHTA and FQGNSA. The CDR3 spells CASSPRQETQYF. The DNA for the CDR3 is TGTGCCAGCAGCCCGCGCCAAGAGACCCAGTACTTC.

V and J are TRBV6-1 and TRBJ1-1; D not resolved. Germline lookup yields CDR1 MNHNS and CDR2 SASEGT. The CDR3 has 13 residues. V was pared by 6 bases and J by 1 base, with 9 bases between. DNA for the CDR3: TGTGCCAGCAGGACGGACGGGAACACTGAAGCTTTCTTT. Its protein is CASRTDGNTEAFF.

The V gene is TRBV20-1, the J gene TRBJ2-7; 11 bases agree with TRBD2. The CDR3 extends over 14 amino acids. From germline, CDR1 is DFQATT and CDR2 SNEGSKA (reference sequence). V was pared by 2 bases and J by 2 bases, with 2 bases of the junction left unmatched. The CDR3 bases are TGCAGTGCTAGAAATAGCGGGAGGGCCTACGAGCAGTACTTC. It encodes CSARNSGRAYEQYF.

The chain recombines TRBV2 with TRBJ2-2; D remains unclear. The V end was cut by 7 bases, the J end by 0 bases, with 9 bases between. The CDR3 is 14 amino acids. CDR1 and CDR2 (germline): SNHLY, FYNNEI. The CDR3 DNA sequence: TGTGCCAGCACCCCCCTGGCGAACACCGGGGAGCTGTTTTTT. Translated: CASTPLANTGELFF.

This clonotype was counted a few times. The rearrangement joins TRBV11-2 to TRBJ1-2; 10 bases agree with TRBD1. This CDR3 contains 17 residues. The germline V gene has CDR1 SGHAT and CDR2 FQNNGV. With 4 bases clipped from V and 2 bases from J, the junction kept 10 bases outside the gene matches. The CDR3 loop is CASSSPLRQGANYGYTF. DNA of the CDR3: TGTGCCAGCAGCTCGCCCCTTCGACAGGGGGCGAACTATGGCTACACCTTC.

The chain has TRBV4-3 and TRBJ1-5; D possibly corresponds to TRBD1 (6 bases). V lost 0 bases to trimming and J lost 3 bases, with 12 bases between them. The CDR3 length is 16 residues. Germline assignment: CDR1 LGHNA and CDR2 YSLEER. The CDR3 nucleotides read TGCGCCAGCAGCCAAGAGGTTGGGACAATCAATCAGCCCCAGCATTTT. Its protein is CASSQEVGTINQPQHF.

In its sample, this clonotype was seen a few times. This sequence joins TRBV2 and TRBJ1-5; 8 bases are a match to TRBD1. Germline CDR1 is SNHLY and CDR2 is FYNNEI. Unmatched junction bases numbered 2, after V lost 3 bases and J lost 1 base. CDR3 length: 15 residues. CDR3 bases: TGTGCCAGCAGTGAGGACAGGGTAAGCAATCAGCCCCAGCATTTT. This encodes CASSEDRVSNQPQHF.

The J gene is TRBJ2-2, the V gene TRBV24-1; a weak D match, TRBD1 (5 bases). The CDR3 is made up of 14 amino acids. The germline V and J ends were trimmed by 1 base and 7 bases, with 9 bases remaining between them. CDR1 is KGHDR and CDR2 is SFDVKD in the germline V gene. The CDR3 bases are TGTGCCACCAGTGATTTCGACAGACTCGGGGAGCTGTTTTTT. Its protein product is CATSDFDRLGELFF.

This clonotype has just one count. The chain uses TRBV19 and TRBJ1-6; no clear D gene. There are 12 residues in the CDR3. Germline-derived CDR1 and CDR2 are LNHDA and SQIVND (reference sequence). The V and J ends lost 5 bases and 8 bases respectively, with 7 bases between them. CDR3 sequence (DNA): TGTGCCAGTAGTCACAGTGATTCACCCCTCCACTTT. This translates into CASSHSDSPLHF. Full variable domain (remainder filled in from reference TRBV19 and TRBJ1-6): DGGITQSPKYLFRKEGQNVTLSCEQNLNHDAMYWYRQDPGQGLRLIYYSQIVNDFQKGDIAEGYSVSREKKESFPLTVTSAQKNPTAFYLCASSHSDSPLHFGNGTRLTVT.